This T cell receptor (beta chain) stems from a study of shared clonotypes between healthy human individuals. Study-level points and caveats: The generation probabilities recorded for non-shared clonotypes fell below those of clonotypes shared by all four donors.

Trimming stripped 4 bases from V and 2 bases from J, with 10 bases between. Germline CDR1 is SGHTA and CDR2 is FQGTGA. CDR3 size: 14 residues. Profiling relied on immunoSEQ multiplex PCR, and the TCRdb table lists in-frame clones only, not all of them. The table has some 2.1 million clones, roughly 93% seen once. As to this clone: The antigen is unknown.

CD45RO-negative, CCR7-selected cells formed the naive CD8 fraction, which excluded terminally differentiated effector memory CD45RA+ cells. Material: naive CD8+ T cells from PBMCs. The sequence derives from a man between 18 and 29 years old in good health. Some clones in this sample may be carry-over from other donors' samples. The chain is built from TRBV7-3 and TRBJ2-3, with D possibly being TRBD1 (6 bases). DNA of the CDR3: TGTGCCAGCAGCTATACAGGGCACACAGATACGCAGTATTTT. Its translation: CASSYTGHTDTQYF. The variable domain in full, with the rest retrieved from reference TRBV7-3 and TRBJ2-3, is GAGVSQTPSNKVTEKGKYVELRCDPISGHTALYWYRQSLGQGPEFLIYFQGTGAADDSGLPNDRFFAVRPEGSVSTLKIQRTERGDSAVYLCASSYTGHTDTQYFGPGTRLTVL.